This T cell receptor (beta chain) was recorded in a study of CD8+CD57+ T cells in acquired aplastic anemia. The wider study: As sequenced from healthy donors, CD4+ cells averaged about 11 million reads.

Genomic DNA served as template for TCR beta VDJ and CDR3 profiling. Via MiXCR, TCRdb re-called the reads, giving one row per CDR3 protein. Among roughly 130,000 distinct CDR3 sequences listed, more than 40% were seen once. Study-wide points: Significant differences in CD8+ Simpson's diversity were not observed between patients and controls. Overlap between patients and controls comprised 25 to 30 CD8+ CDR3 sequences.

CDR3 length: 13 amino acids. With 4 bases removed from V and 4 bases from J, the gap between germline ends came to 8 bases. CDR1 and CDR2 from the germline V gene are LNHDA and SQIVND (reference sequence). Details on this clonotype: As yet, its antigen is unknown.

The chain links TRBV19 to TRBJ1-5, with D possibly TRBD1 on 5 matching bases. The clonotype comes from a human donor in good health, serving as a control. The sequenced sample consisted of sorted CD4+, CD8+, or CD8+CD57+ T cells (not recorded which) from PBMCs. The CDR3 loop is CASSREGNQPQHF. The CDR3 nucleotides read TGTGCCAGTAGTAGGGAGGGGAATCAGCCCCAGCATTTT.